Each of the 9 T cell receptor beta chains below was sequenced from the same sample in a study of T cells expressing NK-cell markers. No DNA is given; TCRdb re-called the 5' RACE reads and lists each CDR3 protein once. Reported are some 460,000 distinct CDR3 sequences; the ten largest clones contain under 1.5%. The sequenced sample was blood T cells: a sorted CD56 or NKG2C T cell subset, CD4+ or CD8+ T cells, or bulk PBMC T cells (not recorded which). These receptor sequences come from a woman in her forties or fifties in good health.

V is TRBV4-1 and J is TRBJ1-5; TCRdb outputs TRBD1, but without DNA this stays unchecked. The CDR3 sequence is 15 residues long. Germline CDR1 is MGHRA and CDR2 is YSYEKL. CDR3 region: CASSQLLDRAQPQHF.

The V and J genes are TRBV7-9 and TRBJ2-5; TCRdb indicates TRBD1, and absent DNA this call remains unverified. CDR3 length: 15 residues. Germline values: CDR1 SEHNR, CDR2 FQNEAQ (reference sequence). The chain's CDR3 is CASSLATGGKETQYF.

This chain joins TRBV7-2 and TRBJ2-1; TCRdb gives TRBD2 as the D gene, but with no DNA this cannot be confirmed. Germline CDR1 SGHTA, CDR2 FQGNSA. The CDR3 length is 17 residues. The CDR3 spells CASSKMLAGSSYNEQFF.

This sequence joins TRBV9 and TRBJ2-6; absent DNA, TCRdb's TRBD1 call cannot be checked. Germline V gene sequence: CDR1 SGDLS, CDR2 YYNGEE. The CDR3 covers 16 residues. The chain's CDR3 is CASSGTGSSGANVLTF. Based on the CDR3 plus reference TRBV9 and TRBJ2-6, the full variable domain is DSGVTQTPKHLITATGQRVTLRCSPRSGDLSVYWYQQSLDQGLQFLIQYYNGEERAKGNILERFSAQQFPDLHSELNLSSLELGDSALYFCASSGTGSSGANVLTFGAGSRLTVL.

V gene TRBV5-1 combines with J gene TRBJ2-2; TCRdb returns TRBD1, unconfirmable since there is no DNA. CDR1 is SGHRS, CDR2 YFSETQ, per germline. The CDR3 extends over 17 amino acids. CDR3 region: CASSLVGRGRSTGELFF.

The J gene is TRBJ2-7, the V gene TRBV7-9; TCRdb's D call, TRBD2, is unchecked because there is no DNA. Germline V gives CDR1 SEHNR, CDR2 FQNEAQ (reference sequence). This CDR3 is 18 amino acids long. The chain's CDR3 is CASSFGAQITGRASEQYF.

This sequence joins TRBV20-1 and TRBJ2-5. Germline V lookup: CDR1 DFQATT, CDR2 SNEGSKA (reference sequence). This CDR3 region has 13 residues. The CDR3 sequence is CSAKKGVQETQYF.

The genes are TRBV4-1 and TRBJ2-2; checking the TCRdb D call of TRBD1 is not possible without DNA. The germline V gene has CDR1 MGHRA and CDR2 YSYEKL. CDR3 size: 15 residues. CDR3 amino acids: CASRHPGRGTGELFF.

The V call is TRBV7-9, the J call TRBJ1-1; TCRdb's D gene call, TRBD1, goes unchecked for lack of DNA. The CDR3 spans 15 residues. Germline lookup yields CDR1 SEHNR and CDR2 FQNEAQ (reference sequence). The CDR3 protein is CASSLNGGKGTEAFF.